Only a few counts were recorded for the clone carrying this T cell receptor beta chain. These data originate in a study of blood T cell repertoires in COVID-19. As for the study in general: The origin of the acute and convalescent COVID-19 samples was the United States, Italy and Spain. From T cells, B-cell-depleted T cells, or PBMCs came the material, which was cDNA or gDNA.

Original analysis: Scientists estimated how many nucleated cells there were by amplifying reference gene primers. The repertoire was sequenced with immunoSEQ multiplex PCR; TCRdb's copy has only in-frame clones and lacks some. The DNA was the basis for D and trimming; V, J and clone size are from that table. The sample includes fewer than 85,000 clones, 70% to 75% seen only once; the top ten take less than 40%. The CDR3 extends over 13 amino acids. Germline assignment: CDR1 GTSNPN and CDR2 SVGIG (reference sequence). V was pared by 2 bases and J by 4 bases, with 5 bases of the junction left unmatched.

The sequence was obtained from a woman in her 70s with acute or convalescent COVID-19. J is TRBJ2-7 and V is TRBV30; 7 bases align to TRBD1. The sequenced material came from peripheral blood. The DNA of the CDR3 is TGTGCCTGGAGTAGGGACAGCTCTTACGAGCAGTACTTC. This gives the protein CAWSRDSSYEQYF.